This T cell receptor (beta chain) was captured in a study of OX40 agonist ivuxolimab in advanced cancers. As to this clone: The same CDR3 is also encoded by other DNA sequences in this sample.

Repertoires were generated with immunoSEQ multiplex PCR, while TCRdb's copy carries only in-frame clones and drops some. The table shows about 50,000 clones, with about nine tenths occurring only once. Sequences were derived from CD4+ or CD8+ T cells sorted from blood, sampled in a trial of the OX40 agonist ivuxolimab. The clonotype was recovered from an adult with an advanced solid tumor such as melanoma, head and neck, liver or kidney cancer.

CDR3 region: CASSAGTSYNEQFF. The CDR3 nucleotides read TGTGCCAGTAGTGCGGGGACTAGTTACAATGAGCAGTTCTTC. The genes are TRBV19 and TRBJ2-1; 8 positions agree with TRBD2. The CDR3 has 14 amino acids. Trimming removed 5 bases from V and 4 bases from J; junction bases left unmatched: 4. The germline V gene has CDR1 LNHDA and CDR2 SQIVND (reference sequence). Filled out from reference TRBV19 and TRBJ2-1, the complete variable domain reads DGGITQSPKYLFRKEGQNVTLSCEQNLNHDAMYWYRQDPGQGLRLIYYSQIVNDFQKGDIAEGYSVSREKKESFPLTVTSAQKNPTAFYLCASSAGTSYNEQFFGPGTRLTVL.